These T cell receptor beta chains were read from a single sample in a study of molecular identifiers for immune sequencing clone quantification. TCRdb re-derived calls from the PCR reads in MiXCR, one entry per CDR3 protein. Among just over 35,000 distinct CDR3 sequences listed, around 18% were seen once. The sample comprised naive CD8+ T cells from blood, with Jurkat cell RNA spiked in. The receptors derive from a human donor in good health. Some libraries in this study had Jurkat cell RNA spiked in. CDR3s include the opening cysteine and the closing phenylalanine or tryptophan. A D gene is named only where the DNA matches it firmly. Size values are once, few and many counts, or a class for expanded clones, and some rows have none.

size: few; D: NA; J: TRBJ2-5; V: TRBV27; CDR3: CASSLIGSNGETQYF; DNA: TGTGCCAGCAGTTTAATCGGGAGCAATGGGGAGACCCAGTACTTC
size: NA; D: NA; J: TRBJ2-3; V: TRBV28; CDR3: CANSGRITDTQYF; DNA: TGTGCCAACAGTGGCCGCATCACAGATACGCAGTATTTT
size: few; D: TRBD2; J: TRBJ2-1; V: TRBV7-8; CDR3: CASSLRGTRFDEQFF; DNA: TGTGCCAGCAGCTTAAGGGGGACTAGATTTGATGAGCAGTTCTTC
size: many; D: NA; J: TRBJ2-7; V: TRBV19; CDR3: CASSIGSGASYEQYF; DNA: TGTGCCAGTAGTATAGGGTCGGGGGCCTCCTACGAGCAGTACTTC
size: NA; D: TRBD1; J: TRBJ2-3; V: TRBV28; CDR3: CASSFSVGTGLDTQYF; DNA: TGTGCCAGCAGTTTTTCCGTTGGGACAGGGTTGGATACGCAGTATTTT
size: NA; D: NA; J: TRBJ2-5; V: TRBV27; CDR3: CASSREEFGETLYF; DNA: TGTGCCAGCAGCCGCGAGGAATTCGGGGAGACCCTGTACTTC
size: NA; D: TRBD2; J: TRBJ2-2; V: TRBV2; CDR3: CASRVTSGSMNTGELFF; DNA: TGTGCCAGCAGGGTGACTAGCGGGAGTATGAACACCGGGGAGCTGTTTTTT
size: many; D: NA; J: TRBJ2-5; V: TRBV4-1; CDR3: CASSQKRGEWETQYF; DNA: TGCGCCAGCAGCCAAAAGAGAGGGGAATGGGAGACCCAGTACTTC
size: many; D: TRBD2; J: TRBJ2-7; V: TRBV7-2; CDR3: CASSPAGLAGISYEQYF; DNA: TGTGCCAGCAGCCCCGCGGGACTAGCGGGAATCTCCTACGAGCAGTACTTC
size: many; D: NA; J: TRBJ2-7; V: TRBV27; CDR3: CASYGGAEQYF; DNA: TGTGCCAGCTACGGTGGGGCCGAGCAGTACTTC
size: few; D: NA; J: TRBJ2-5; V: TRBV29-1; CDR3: CSVAAGPLETQYF; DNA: TGCAGCGTTGCGGCGGGCCCCCTTGAGACCCAGTACTTC
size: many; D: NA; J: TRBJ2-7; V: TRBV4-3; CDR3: CASSQDRKSYEQYF; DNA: TGCGCCAGCAGCCAAGATAGGAAGTCCTACGAGCAGTACTTC
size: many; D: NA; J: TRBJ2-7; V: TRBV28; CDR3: CASRPLDERSYEQYF; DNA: TGTGCCAGCAGGCCCTTGGATGAGAGATCCTACGAGCAGTACTTC
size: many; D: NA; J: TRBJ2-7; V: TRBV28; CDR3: CASSLSGLFYEQYF; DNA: TGTGCCAGCAGTTTGTCAGGGCTATTCTACGAGCAGTACTTC
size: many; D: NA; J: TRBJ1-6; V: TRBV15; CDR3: CATSREGGRNSPLHF; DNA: TGTGCCACCAGCAGAGAAGGTGGCAGGAATTCACCCCTCCACTTT
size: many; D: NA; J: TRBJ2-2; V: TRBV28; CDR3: CASSFLRGELFF; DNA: TGTGCCAGCAGTTTCCTCCGCGGGGAGCTGTTTTTT
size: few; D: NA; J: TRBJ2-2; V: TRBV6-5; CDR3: CASSYSGGNTGELFF; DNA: TGTGCCAGCAGTTACTCGGGGGGGAACACCGGGGAGCTGTTTTTT
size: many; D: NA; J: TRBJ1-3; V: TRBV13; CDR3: CASSPGGGPGNTIYF; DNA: TGTGCCAGCAGCCCCGGGGGGGGCCCTGGAAACACCATATATTTT
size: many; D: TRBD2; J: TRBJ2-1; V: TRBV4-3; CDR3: CASSHRLAGGPSYNEQFF; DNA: TGCGCCAGCAGCCACCGACTAGCGGGAGGGCCTTCCTACAATGAGCAGTTCTTC
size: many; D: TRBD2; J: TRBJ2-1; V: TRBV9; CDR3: CASSVDSSGSGNEQFF; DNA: TGTGCCAGCAGCGTAGATTCTAGCGGGAGCGGCAATGAGCAGTTCTTC
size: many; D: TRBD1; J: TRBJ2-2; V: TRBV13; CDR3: CASRDRANTGELFF; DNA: TGTGCCAGCAGAGACAGGGCGAACACCGGGGAGCTGTTTTTT
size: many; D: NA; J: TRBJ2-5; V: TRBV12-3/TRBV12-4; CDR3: CASSDTGKETQYF; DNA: TGTGCCAGCAGTGATACAGGGAAAGAGACCCAGTACTTC
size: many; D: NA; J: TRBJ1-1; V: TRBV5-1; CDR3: CASSLSGVDTEAFF; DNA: TGCGCCAGCAGCTTGTCCGGGGTCGACACTGAAGCTTTCTTT
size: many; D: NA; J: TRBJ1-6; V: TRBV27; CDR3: CASTSRGVSYNSPLHF; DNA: TGTGCCAGCACCTCCCGGGGGGTTTCCTATAATTCACCCCTCCACTTT